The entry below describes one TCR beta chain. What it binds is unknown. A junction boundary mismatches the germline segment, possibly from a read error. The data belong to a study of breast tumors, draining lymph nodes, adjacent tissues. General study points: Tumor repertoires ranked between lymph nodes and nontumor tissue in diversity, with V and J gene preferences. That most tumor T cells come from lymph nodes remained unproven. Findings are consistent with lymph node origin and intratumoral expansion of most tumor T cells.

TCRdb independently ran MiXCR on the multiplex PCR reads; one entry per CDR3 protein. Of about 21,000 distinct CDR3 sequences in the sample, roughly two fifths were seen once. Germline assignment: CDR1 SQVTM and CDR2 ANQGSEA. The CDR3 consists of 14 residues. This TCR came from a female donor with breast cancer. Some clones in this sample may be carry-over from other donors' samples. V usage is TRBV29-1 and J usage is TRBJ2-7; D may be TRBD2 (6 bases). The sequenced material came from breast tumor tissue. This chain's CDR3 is CSFEAGEEVYGQYF. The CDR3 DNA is TGCAGCTTTGAAGCCGGGGAGGAGGTTTACGGGCAGTACTTC.